Each of the 8 T cell receptor beta chains below was sequenced from the same sample in a study of chemoradiotherapy in HPV16-positive cancers. Assay used: immunoSEQ multiplex PCR; TCRdb lists only in-frame clones, some missing. The data contain fewer than 6,000 clones, roughly 90% of them singletons. The source material was tumor tissue, sampled from a patient who underwent chemoradiotherapy. Source of these receptors: a human donor with HPV-associated anogenital cancer.

The chain has TRBV27 and TRBJ2-3; no reliable D call. CDR1 and CDR2 from the germline V gene are MNHEY and SMNVEV (reference sequence). The CDR3 has 16 residues. Trimming removed 2 bases at V and 1 base at J, with 13 bases between. In DNA form, the CDR3 reads TGTGCCAGCAGTTTAATGCCGGGCGGCGGCACAGATACGCAGTATTTT. It yields the protein CASSLMPGGGTDTQYF.

The chain combines TRBV5-1 with TRBJ2-5, with 10 nucleotides matching TRBD2. The CDR3 contains 16 residues. CDR1 is SGHRS, CDR2 YFSETQ, per germline. Trimming took 4 bases from V and 2 from J; bases not matched to a gene: 8. CDR3 sequence (DNA): TGCGCCAGCAGCCTACTAGCGGGGAGGCCTCAAGAGACCCAGTACTTC. Its translation: CASSLLAGRPQETQYF.

The chain combines TRBV7-6 with TRBJ2-1; D remains unclear. Per the germline V gene, CDR1 is SGHVS and CDR2 is FNYEAQ. The ends were cut back, 3 bases at V and 8 bases at J, with 14 bases in the middle. The CDR3 sequence is 14 residues long. The DNA of the CDR3 is TGTGCCAGCAGCTTCCGACCTGCTTCTGATGAGCAGTTCTTC. Its translation: CASSFRPASDEQFF.

The chain links TRBV6-5 to TRBJ1-2; D uncertain. Trimming took 0 bases from V and 7 from J, leaving 9 bases between them. The CDR3 loop spans 13 amino acids. The germline V gene encodes CDR1 MNHEY and CDR2 SVGAGI. CDR3 coding DNA: TGTGCCAGCAGTTACTCAAAAGGTACTGGCTACACCTTC. The encoded protein is CASSYSKGTGYTF.

The chain is built from TRBV6-1 and TRBJ1-4, with D possibly TRBD1 on 5 matching bases. Germline CDR1 and CDR2: MNHNS and SASEGT. The V and J ends lost 7 bases and 8 bases respectively, with 17 bases between them. This CDR3 comprises 14 residues. Here the CDR3 reads CASTSRGRGEKLFF. The CDR3, as DNA: TGTGCCAGCACCTCAAGGGGACGGGGGGAAAAACTGTTTTTT.

The chain has TRBV2 and TRBJ2-2; D is possibly TRBD1 or TRBD2 (5 bases each). CDR3 size: 16 residues. Germline CDR1 and CDR2: SNHLY and FYNNEI. Trimming stripped 6 bases from V and 4 bases from J, with 18 bases between. The CDR3 loop is CASRQGLATLTGELFF. The DNA of the CDR3 is TGTGCCAGCAGGCAGGGCCTAGCAACACTCACCGGGGAGCTGTTTTTT.

The chain recombines TRBV2 with TRBJ2-3; 7 bases match TRBD1. Per germline, CDR1 SNHLY and CDR2 FYNNEI. Losses at the gene ends were 4 bases for V and 2 bases for J; bases not matched to a gene: 6. There are 15 residues in the CDR3. As DNA, the CDR3 is TGTGCCAGCAGTGGTATGGACAGGACCACAGATACGCAGTATTTT. Translated, it gives CASSGMDRTTDTQYF.

The rearrangement links TRBV28 to TRBJ2-6; D is uncertain. Trimming removed 7 bases at V and 0 bases at J, with 13 bases between. The CDR3 has 16 amino acids. Looked up from germline, CDR1 is MDHEN and CDR2 is SYDVKM. In DNA, the CDR3 is TGTGCCAGCACAATAGAGTTAGGCTCTGGGGCCAACGTCCTGACTTTC. Amino acid sequence: CASTIELGSGANVLTF.